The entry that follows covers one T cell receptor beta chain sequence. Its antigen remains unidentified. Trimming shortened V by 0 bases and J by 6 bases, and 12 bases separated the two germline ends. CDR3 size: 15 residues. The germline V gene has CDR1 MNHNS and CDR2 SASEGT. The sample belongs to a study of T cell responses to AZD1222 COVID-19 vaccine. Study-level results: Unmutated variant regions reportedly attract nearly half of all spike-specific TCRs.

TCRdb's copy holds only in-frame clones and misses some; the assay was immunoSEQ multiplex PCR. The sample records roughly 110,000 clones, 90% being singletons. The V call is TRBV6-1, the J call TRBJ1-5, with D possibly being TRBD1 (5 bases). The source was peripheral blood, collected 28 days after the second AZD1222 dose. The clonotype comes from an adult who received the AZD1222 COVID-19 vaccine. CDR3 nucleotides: TGTGCCAGCAGTGAAGCCTGGGGGGTGGGTCAGCCCCAGCATTTT. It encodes CASSEAWGVGQPQHF.